One TCR beta chain is described in this entry. The antigen is undetermined. The treatment is: around 19 received Ad26.COV2.S at low or high dose, single or two shots; several received placebo; per-sample allocation not given. The investigators took samples on day 63 after the first vaccine or placebo injection. Data came from immunoSEQ multiplex PCR; TCRdb stores just in-frame clones and leaves some out. This sample has 300,000 to 400,000 clones, with about 85% found just once. The entry originates in a study of Ad26.COV2.S vaccination and SARS-CoV-2 variants. The overall study: Into the muscle, Ad26.COV2.S was dosed once or twice, 56 days apart.

Whole-study findings and limits: People given the vaccine had a wider spike-specific TCR breadth than placebo recipients did.

Specimen: peripheral blood, collected in a trial of Ad26.COV2.S vaccine versus placebo. The source is a person aged 18 to 59 who received the Ad26.COV2.S COVID-19 vaccine or a placebo.

The CDR3 coding sequence is TGCGCCAGCAGCTTCTCATACGAACAGGGTTTCAATCAGCCCCAGCATTTT. Its protein product is CASSFSYEQGFNQPQHF. This chain connects TRBV4-3 to TRBJ1-5; weak D call: TRBD1 (6 bases). The CDR3 is made up of 17 amino acids. CDR1 and CDR2 from the germline V gene are LGHNA and YSLEER. V shed 5 bases and J shed 3 bases, with 20 bases lying between them.